The 8 T cell receptor beta chains in this list originate from one sample, sequenced in a study of blood T cell repertoires in COVID-19. Repertoires were generated with immunoSEQ multiplex PCR, while TCRdb's copy carries only in-frame clones and drops some. In the table there are 91,000 or so clones, about 93% of which are singletons. The sample comprised peripheral blood. The source is a woman in her forties or fifties in a cohort sampled during active COVID-19.

V is TRBV19 and J is TRBJ1-2, with D possibly matching TRBD1 (5 bases). With 3 bases removed from V and 8 bases from J, the gap between germline ends came to 19 bases. The CDR3 covers 15 residues. The germline gives CDR1 LNHDA, CDR2 SQIVND (reference sequence). The CDR3 loop is CASSIVPGGRNGYTF. CDR3 nucleotide sequence: TGTGCCAGTAGTATCGTCCCCGGGGGGAGGAACGGCTACACCTTC.

The chain is built from TRBV18 and TRBJ1-1; D perhaps matches TRBD1 (6 bases). The CDR3 is 13 amino acids. Trimming removed 2 bases at V and 7 bases at J, with 11 bases between. Per germline, CDR1 KGHSH and CDR2 LQKENI. CDR3 in amino acids: CASSPGQDSEAFF. CDR3 DNA: TGTGCCAGCTCACCAGGCCAGGACAGTGAAGCTTTCTTT.

The gene calls are TRBV6-5 and TRBJ1-6; perhaps TRBD1 as D (5 bases). V was shortened by 2 bases and J by 9 bases, with 17 bases between the two germline ends. Germline lookup yields CDR1 MNHEY and CDR2 SVGAGI. The CDR3 sequence is 16 residues long. The CDR3 reads CASSYAGDHLGSPLHF. CDR3 sequence (DNA): TGTGCCAGCAGTTACGCGGGGGACCATCTGGGTTCACCCCTCCACTTT.

The chain uses TRBV9 and TRBJ1-5; D unresolved. The germline CDR1 and CDR2 sequences are SGDLS and YYNGEE. The CDR3 spans 14 residues. V lost 0 bases and J lost 6, with 10 bases in between. CDR3 sequence: CASSVGAGPQPQHF. CDR3 coding DNA: TGTGCCAGCAGCGTAGGGGCAGGTCCTCAGCCCCAGCATTTT.

The chain employs TRBV11-2 and TRBJ1-3; the D gene is possibly TRBD1 (6 bases). Germline-derived CDR1 and CDR2 are SGHAT and FQNNGV. Trimming took 2 bases from V and 3 from J, leaving 8 bases between them. The CDR3 spans 14 residues. The CDR3 sequence is CASSLSRGGNTIYF. The CDR3 coding sequence is TGTGCCAGCAGCTTAAGCAGGGGTGGAAACACCATATATTTT.

The chain is built from TRBV3-1 (or the pseudogene TRBV3-2) and TRBJ2-7; D unclear. This CDR3 comprises 14 residues. Germline values: CDR1 LGHDT, CDR2 YNNKEL (reference sequence). V was cut by 0 bases and J by 5 bases, with 11 bases left in between. Here the CDR3 DNA reads TGTGCCAGCAGCCAAGACCTAACCCGCGACGAGCAGTACTTC. This translates into CASSQDLTRDEQYF.

This clone was observed a single time. This chain connects TRBV7-2 to TRBJ1-5; D gene unclear. CDR1 is SGHTA and CDR2 is FQGNSA in the germline V gene. The CDR3 totals 15 residues. Trimming took off 1 base at V and 0 bases at J, with 7 bases between the two ends. The CDR3 sequence: CASSLVQNSNQPQHF. Written as DNA, the CDR3 is TGTGCCAGCAGCTTAGTACAAAATAGCAATCAGCCCCAGCATTTT.

The chain recombines TRBV7-3 with TRBJ2-7; 11 positions agree with TRBD2. Unmatched junction bases numbered 2, after V lost 2 bases and J lost 2 bases. The CDR3 sequence is 15 residues long. Germline V gene lookup returns CDR1 SGHTA and CDR2 FQGTGA. This CDR3 is CASSLGSGRAYEQYF. In DNA, the CDR3 is TGTGCCAGCAGCTTAGGTAGCGGGAGGGCCTACGAGCAGTACTTC.